A single TCR beta chain is shown here with its context. Germline V gene data show CDR1 as SGHNT and CDR2 as YYREEE (reference sequence). CDR3 length: 14 amino acids. Trimming cost V 1 base and J 9 bases, with 11 bases left between them. These data belong to a study of OX40 agonist ivuxolimab in advanced cancers. Autoimmune disease history or systemic immunosuppression excluded patients. Repertoires were generated with immunoSEQ multiplex PCR, while TCRdb's copy carries only in-frame clones and drops some. The sample carries approximately 24,000 clones, around 80% recorded once. The receptor's source is an adult with an advanced solid tumor such as melanoma, head and neck, liver or kidney cancer. Here the sequenced sample was CD4+ or CD8+ T cells sorted from blood, taken in a trial of the OX40 agonist ivuxolimab. The J gene is TRBJ1-6, the V gene TRBV5-4; D may be TRBD1 (6 bases). CDR3 loop: CASSLLGGSSPLHF. CDR3 bases: TGTGCCAGCAGCTTGTTGGGGGGCAGTTCACCCCTCCACTTT.